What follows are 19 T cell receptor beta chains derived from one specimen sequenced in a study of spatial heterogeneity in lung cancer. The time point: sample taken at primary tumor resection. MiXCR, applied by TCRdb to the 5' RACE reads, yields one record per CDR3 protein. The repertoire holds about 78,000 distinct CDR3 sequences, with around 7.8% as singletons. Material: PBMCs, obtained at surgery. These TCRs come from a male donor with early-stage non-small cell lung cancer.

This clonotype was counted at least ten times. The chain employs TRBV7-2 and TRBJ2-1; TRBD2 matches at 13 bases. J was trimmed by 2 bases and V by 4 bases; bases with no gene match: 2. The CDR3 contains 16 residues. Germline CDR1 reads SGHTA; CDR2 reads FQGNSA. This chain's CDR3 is CASSSGLAGAYNEQFF. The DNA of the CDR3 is TGTGCCAGCAGCTCCGGACTAGCGGGAGCCTACAATGAGCAGTTCTTC. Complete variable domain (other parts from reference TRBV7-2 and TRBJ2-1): GAGVSQSPSNKVTEKGKDVELRCDPISGHTALYWYRQSLGQGLEFLIYFQGNSAPDKSGLPSDRFSAERTGGSVSTLTIQRTQQEDSAVYLCASSSGLAGAYNEQFFGPGTRLTVL.

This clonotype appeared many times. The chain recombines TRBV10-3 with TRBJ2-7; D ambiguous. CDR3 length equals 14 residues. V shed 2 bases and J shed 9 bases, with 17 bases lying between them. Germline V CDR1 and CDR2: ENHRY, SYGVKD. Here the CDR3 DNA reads TGTGCCATCAGTGAGCTTGACTCCCCCATTGGGCAGTACTTC. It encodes CAISELDSPIGQYF.

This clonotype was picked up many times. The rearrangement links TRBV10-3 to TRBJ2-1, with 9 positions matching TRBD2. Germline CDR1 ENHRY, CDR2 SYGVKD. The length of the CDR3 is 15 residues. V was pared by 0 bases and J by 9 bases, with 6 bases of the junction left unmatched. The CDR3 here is CAISESSGRIGEQFF. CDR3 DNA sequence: TGTGCCATCAGTGAGTCCAGCGGGAGGATCGGTGAGCAGTTCTTC.

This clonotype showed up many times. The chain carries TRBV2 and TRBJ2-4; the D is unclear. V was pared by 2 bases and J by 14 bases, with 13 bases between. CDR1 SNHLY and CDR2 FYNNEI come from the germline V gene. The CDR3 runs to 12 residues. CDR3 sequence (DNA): TGTGCCAGCAGTGAATCTCCAGATCTGAAGTACTTC. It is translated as CASSESPDLKYF.

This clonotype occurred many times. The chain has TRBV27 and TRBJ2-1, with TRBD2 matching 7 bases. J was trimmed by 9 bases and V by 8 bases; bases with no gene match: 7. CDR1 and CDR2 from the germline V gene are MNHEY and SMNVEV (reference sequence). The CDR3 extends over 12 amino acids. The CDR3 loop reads CASGRWGGEQFF. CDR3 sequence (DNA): TGTGCCAGCGGACGATGGGGGGGTGAGCAGTTCTTC.

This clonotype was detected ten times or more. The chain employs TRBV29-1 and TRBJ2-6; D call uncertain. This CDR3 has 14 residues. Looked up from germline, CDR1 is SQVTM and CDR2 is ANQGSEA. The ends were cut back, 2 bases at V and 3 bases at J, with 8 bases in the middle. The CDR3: CSVETANGANVLTF. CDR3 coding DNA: TGCAGCGTTGAAACGGCAAATGGGGCCAACGTCCTGACTTTC.

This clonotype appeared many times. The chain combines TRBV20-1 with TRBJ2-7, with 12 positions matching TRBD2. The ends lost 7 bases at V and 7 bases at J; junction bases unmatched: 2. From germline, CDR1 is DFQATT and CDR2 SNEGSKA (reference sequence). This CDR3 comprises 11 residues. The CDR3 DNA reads TGCAGTGGACTAGCGGGAGTTGAGCAGTACTTC. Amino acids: CSGLAGVEQYF.

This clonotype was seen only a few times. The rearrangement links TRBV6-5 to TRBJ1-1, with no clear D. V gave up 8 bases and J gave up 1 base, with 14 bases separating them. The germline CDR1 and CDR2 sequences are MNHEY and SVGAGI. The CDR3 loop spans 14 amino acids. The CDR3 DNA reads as TGTGCCAGCGTCAAAGCTAAAGCGAACACTGAAGCTTTCTTT. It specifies CASVKAKANTEAFF.

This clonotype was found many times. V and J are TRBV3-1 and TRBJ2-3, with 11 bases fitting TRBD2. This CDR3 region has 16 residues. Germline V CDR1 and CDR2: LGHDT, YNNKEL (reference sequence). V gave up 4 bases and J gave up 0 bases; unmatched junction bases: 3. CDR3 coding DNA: TGTGCCAGCAGCCCCGTAGCGGGAGGGAGCACAGATACGCAGTATTTT. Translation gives CASSPVAGGSTDTQYF.

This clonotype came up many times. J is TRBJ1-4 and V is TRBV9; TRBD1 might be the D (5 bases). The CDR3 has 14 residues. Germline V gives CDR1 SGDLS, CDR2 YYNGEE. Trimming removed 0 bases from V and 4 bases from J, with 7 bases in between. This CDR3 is CASSVAGSNEKLFF. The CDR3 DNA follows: TGTGCCAGCAGCGTAGCAGGGAGTAATGAAAAACTGTTTTTT.

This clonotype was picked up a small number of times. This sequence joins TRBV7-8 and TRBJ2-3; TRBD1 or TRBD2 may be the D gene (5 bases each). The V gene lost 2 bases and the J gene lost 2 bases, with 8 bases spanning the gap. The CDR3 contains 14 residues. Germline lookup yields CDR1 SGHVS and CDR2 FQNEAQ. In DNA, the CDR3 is TGTGCCAGCAGCTTACTCGGGGCCACAGATACGCAGTATTTT. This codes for CASSLLGATDTQYF.

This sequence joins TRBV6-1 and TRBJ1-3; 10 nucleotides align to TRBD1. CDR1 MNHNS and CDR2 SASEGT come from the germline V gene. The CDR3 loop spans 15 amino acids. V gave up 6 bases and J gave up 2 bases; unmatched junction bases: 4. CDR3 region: CASRGTGAPGNTIYF. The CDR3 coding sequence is TGTGCCAGCAGGGGGACAGGGGCCCCTGGAAACACCATATATTTT.

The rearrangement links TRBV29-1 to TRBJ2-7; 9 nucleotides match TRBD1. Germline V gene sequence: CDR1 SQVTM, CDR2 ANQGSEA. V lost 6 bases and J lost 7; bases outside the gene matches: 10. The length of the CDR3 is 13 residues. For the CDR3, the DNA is TGCAGCGTGGTGGTGACAGGGGGATATGAGCAGTACTTC. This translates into CSVVVTGGYEQYF.

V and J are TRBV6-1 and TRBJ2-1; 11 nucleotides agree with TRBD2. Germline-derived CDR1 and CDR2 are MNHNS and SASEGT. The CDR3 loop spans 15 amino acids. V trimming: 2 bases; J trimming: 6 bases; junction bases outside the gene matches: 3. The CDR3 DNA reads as TGTGCCAGCAGTGAATTACTAGCGGGAGTCAATGAGCAGTTCTTC. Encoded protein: CASSELLAGVNEQFF.

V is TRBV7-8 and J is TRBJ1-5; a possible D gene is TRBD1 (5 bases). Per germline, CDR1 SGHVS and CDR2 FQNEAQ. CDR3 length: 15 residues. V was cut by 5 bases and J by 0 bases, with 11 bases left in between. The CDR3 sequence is CASSERDSSNQPQHF. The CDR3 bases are TGTGCCAGCAGCGAGAGGGACTCTAGCAATCAGCCCCAGCATTTT.

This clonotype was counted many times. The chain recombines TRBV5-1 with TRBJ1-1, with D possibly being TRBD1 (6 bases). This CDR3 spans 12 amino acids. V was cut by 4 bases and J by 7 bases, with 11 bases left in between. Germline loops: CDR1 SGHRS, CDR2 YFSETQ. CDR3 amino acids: CASSLGQSEAFF. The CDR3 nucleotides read TGCGCCAGCAGCCTCGGACAGAGTGAAGCTTTCTTT.

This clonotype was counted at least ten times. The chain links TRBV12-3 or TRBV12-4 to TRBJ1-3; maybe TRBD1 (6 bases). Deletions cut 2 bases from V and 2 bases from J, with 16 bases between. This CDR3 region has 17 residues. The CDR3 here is CASSLRRGGSAGNTIYF. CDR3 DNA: TGTGCCAGCAGTTTAAGAAGGGGGGGTAGCGCTGGAAACACCATATATTTT.

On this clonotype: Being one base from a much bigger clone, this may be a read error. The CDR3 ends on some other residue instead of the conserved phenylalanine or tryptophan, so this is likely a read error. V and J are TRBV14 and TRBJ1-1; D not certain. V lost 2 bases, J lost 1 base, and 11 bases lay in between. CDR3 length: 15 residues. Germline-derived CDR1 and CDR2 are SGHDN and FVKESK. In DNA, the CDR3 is TGTGCCAGCAGCCAACGGGAAAATAGGAACACTGAAGCTTTCTAT. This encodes CASSQRENRNTEAFY.

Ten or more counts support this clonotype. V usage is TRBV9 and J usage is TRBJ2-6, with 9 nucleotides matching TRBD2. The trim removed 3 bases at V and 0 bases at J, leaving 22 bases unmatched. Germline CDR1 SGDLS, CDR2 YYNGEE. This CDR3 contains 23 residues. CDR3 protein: CASSARLWELGTSFSSGANVLTF. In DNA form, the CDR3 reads TGTGCCAGCAGCGCCCGACTTTGGGAATTGGGGACTAGCTTCTCCTCTGGGGCCAACGTCCTGACTTTC.